These T cell receptor beta chains were read from a single sample in a study of CXCR3-negative and CXCR3-positive naive CD8 T cells. TCRdb reprocessed the 5' RACE reads and stores each CDR3 protein as one record, lacking DNA. Its table records about 45,000 distinct CDR3 sequences. Sequencing was performed on memory CD8+ T cells from blood. These receptor sequences come from a human donor in good health. Some clones in this sample may be carry-over from other donors' samples. Each CDR3 is given with its conserved first and last residue. The order of the fields is V gene, clone size, J gene, CDR3 protein. Only some rows state a clone size, as once, few, many or a class for expanded clones.

v_call: TRBV6-2/TRBV6-3; clone_size: NA; j_call: TRBJ2-7; cdr3_aa: CASSYYGPGNEQYF
v_call: TRBV7-9; clone_size: NA; j_call: TRBJ1-2; cdr3_aa: CASSSLWDSQYGYTF
v_call: TRBV19; clone_size: NA; j_call: TRBJ2-1; cdr3_aa: CASSTQSSVYEQFF
v_call: TRBV7-8; clone_size: NA; j_call: TRBJ2-3; cdr3_aa: CASSLIQGPTDTQYF
v_call: TRBV29-1; clone_size: NA; j_call: TRBJ2-7; cdr3_aa: CSDPTGAATLGEQYF
v_call: TRBV28; clone_size: NA; j_call: TRBJ2-7; cdr3_aa: CASLSWDEAGDPPYF
v_call: TRBV6-2/TRBV6-3; clone_size: NA; j_call: TRBJ1-1; cdr3_aa: CASGPVRELAEAFF
v_call: TRBV12-3/TRBV12-4; clone_size: medium-sized; j_call: TRBJ1-5; cdr3_aa: CASSWTVFGQPQHF
v_call: TRBV28; clone_size: NA; j_call: TRBJ1-6; cdr3_aa: CASSSLRDMSSYNSPLHF
v_call: TRBV5-1; clone_size: NA; j_call: TRBJ2-5; cdr3_aa: CASSLEWLQGVGETQYF
v_call: TRBV7-6; clone_size: NA; j_call: TRBJ2-1; cdr3_aa: CASSWGSGEQFF
v_call: TRBV28; clone_size: NA; j_call: TRBJ2-3; cdr3_aa: CASSPLVGVSTDTQYF
v_call: TRBV29-1; clone_size: medium-sized; j_call: TRBJ2-3; cdr3_aa: CSVERTGGVTDTQYF